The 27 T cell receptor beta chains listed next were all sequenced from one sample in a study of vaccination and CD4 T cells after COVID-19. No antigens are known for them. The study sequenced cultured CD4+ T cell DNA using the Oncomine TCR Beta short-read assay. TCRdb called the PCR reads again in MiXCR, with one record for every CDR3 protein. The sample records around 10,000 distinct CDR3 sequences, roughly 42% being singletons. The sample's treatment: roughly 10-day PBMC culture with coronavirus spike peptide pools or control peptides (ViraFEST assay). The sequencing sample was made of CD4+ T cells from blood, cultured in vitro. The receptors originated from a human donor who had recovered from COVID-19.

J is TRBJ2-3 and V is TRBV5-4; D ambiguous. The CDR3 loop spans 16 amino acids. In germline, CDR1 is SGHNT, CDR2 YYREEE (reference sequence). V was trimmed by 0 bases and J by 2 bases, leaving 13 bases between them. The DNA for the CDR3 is TGTGCCAGCAGCTTGGGGGGTATTGGGAACACAGATACGCAGTATTTT. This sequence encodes CASSLGGIGNTDTQYF. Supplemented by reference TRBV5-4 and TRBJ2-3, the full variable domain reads ETGVTQSPTHLIKTRGQQVTLRCSSQSGHNTVSWYQQALGQGPQFIFQYYREEENGRGNFPPRFSGLQFPNYSSELNVNALELDDSALYLCASSLGGIGNTDTQYFGPGTRLTVL.

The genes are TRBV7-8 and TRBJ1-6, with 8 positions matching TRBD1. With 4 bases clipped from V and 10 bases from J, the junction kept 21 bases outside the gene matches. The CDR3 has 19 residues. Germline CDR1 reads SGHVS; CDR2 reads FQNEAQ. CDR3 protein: CASSSDYRQGIVRNSPLHF. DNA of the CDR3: TGTGCCAGCAGCTCCGATTACCGACAGGGGATTGTTCGGAACTCACCCCTCCACTTT.

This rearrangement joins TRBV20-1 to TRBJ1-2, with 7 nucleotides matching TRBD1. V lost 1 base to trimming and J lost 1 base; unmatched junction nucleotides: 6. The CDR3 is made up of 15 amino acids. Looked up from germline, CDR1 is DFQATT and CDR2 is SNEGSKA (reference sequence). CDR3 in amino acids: CSARGWGQFNYGYTF. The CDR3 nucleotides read TGCAGTGCTAGAGGCTGGGGACAGTTTAACTATGGCTACACCTTC.

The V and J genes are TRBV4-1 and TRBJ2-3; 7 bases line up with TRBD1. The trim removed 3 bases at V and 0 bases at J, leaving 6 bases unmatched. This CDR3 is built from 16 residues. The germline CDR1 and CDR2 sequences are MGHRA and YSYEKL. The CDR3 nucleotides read TGCGCCAGCAGCCAGACACCAGGGGGTAGCACAGATACGCAGTATTTT. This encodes CASSQTPGGSTDTQYF.

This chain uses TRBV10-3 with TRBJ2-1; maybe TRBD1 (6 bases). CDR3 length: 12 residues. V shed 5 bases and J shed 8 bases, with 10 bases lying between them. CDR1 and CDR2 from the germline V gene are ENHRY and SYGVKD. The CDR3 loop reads CAISIQGDEQFF. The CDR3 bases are TGTGCCATCAGTATACAGGGAGATGAGCAGTTCTTC.

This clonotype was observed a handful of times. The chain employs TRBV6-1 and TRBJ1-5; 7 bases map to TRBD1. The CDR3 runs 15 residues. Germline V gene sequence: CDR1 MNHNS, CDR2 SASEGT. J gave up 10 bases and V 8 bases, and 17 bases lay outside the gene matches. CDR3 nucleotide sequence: TGTGCCAGCCTTGGATCCGGGACAGCCATCCCCCCCCAGCATTTT. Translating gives CASLGSGTAIPPQHF.

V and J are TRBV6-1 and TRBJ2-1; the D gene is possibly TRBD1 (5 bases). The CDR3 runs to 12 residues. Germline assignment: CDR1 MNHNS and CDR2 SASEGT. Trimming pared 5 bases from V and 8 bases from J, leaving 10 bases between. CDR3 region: CASSRQGHEQFF. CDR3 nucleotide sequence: TGTGCCAGCAGTCGGCAGGGCCATGAGCAGTTCTTC.

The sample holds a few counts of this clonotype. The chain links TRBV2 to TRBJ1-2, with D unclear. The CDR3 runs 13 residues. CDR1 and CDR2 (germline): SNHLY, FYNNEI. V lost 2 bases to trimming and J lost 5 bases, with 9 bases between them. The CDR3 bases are TGTGCCAGCAGTGAAACAGACAATTATGGCTACACCTTC. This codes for CASSETDNYGYTF.

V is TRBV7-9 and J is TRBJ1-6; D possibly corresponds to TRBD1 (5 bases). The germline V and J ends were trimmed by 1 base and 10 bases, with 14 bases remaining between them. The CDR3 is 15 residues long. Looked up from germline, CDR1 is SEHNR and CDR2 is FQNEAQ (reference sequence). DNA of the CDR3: TGTGCCAGCAGCTTAGACGGGGGAGAAAGGTCACCCCTCCACTTT. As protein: CASSLDGGERSPLHF.

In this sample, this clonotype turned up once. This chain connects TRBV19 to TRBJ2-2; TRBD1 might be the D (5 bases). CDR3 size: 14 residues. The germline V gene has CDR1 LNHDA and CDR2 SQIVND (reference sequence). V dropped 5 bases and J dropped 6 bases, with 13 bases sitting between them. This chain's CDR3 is CASSPRQLAGELFF. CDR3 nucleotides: TGTGCCAGTAGTCCCCGACAGCTCGCCGGGGAGCTGTTTTTT.

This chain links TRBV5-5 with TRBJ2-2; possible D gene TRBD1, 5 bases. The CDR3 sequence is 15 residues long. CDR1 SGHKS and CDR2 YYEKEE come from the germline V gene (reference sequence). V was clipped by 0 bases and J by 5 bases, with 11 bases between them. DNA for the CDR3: TGTGCCAGCAGCTTGGCAGGGTCGGAAACCGGGGAGCTGTTTTTT. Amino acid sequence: CASSLAGSETGELFF. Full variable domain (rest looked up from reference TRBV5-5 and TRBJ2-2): DAGVTQSPTHLIKTRGQQVTLRCSPISGHKSVSWYQQVLGQGPQFIFQYYEKEERGRGNFPDRFSARQFPNYSSELNVNALLLGDSALYLCASSLAGSETGELFFGEGSRLTVL.

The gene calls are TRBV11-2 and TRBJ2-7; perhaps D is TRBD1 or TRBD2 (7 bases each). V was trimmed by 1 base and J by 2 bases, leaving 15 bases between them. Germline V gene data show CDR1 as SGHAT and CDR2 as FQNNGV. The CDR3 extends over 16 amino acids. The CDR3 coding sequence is TGTGCCAGCAGCTTAGGGCGGGGGACAGCCACCTACGAGCAGTACTTC. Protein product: CASSLGRGTATYEQYF.

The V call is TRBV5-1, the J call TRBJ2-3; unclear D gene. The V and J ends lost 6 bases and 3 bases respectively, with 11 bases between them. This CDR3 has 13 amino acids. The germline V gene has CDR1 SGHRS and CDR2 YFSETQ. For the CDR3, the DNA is TGCGCCAGCACGGGTGAAGGAACAGATACGCAGTATTTT. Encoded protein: CASTGEGTDTQYF.

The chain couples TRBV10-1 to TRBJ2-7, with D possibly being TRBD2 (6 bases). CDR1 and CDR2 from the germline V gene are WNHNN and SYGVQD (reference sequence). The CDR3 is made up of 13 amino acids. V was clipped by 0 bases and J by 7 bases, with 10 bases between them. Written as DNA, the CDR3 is TGCGCCAGCAGTGAGTCCGCCCGGGGGGAGCAGTACTTC. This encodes CASSESARGEQYF.

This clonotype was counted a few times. This CDR3 reads CAWSVGGNQPQHF. CDR3 coding DNA: TGTGCCTGGAGTGTGGGGGGAAATCAGCCCCAGCATTTT. The chain is built from TRBV30 and TRBJ1-5; D possibly corresponds to TRBD1 (5 bases). The ends were cut back, 0 bases at V and 4 bases at J, with 7 bases in the middle. The germline V gene has CDR1 GTSNPN and CDR2 SVGIG (reference sequence). This CDR3 has 13 residues.

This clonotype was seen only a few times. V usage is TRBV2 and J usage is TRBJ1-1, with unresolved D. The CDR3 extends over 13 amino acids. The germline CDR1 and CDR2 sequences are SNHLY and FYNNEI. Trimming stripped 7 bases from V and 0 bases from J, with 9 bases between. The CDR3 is CASMRGMNTEAFF. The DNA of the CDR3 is TGTGCCAGCATGCGGGGAATGAACACTGAAGCTTTCTTT.

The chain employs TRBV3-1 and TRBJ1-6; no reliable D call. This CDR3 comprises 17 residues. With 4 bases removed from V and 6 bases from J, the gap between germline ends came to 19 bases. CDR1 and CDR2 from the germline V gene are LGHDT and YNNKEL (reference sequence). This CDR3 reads CASSRTSTLLTNSPLHF. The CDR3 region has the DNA TGTGCCAGCAGCCGAACTTCGACACTCCTAACTAATTCACCCCTCCACTTT. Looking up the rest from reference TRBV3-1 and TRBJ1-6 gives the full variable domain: DTAVSQTPKYLVTQMGNDKSIKCEQNLGHDTMYWYKQDSKKFLKIMFSYNNKELIINETVPNRFSPKSPDKAHLNLHINSLELGDSAVYFCASSRTSTLLTNSPLHFGNGTRLTVT.

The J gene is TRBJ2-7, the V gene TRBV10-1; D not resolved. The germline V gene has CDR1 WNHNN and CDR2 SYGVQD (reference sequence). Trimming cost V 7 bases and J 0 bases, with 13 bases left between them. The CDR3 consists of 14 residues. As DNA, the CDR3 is TGCGCCAGCAATGACCACCGAAGCTCCTACGAGCAGTACTTC. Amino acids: CASNDHRSSYEQYF.

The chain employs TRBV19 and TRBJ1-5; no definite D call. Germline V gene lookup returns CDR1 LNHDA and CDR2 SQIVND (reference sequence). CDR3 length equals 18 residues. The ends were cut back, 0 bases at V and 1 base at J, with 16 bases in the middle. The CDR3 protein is CASSIDQFWAPSNQPQHF. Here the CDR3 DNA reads TGTGCCAGTAGTATAGATCAGTTCTGGGCACCGAGCAATCAGCCCCAGCATTTT.

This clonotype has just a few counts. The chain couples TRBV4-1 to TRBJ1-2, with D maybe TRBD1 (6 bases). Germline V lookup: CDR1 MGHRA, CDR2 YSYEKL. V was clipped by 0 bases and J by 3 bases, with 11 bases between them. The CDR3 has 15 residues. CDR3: CASSQEGAGYYGYTF. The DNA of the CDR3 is TGCGCCAGCAGCCAAGAGGGGGCAGGCTACTATGGCTACACCTTC.

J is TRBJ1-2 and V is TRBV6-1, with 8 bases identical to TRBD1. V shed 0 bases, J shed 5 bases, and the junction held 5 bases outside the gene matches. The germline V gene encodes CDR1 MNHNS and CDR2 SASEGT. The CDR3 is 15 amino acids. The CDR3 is CASSEAERQGYGYTF. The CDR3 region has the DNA TGTGCCAGCAGTGAAGCGGAAAGACAGGGGTATGGCTACACCTTC.

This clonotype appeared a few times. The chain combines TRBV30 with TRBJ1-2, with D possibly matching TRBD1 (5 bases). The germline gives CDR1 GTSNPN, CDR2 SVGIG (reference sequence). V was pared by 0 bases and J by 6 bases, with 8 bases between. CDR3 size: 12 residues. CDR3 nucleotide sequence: TGTGCCTGGAGTGTAGGGACTGATGGCTACACCTTC. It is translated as CAWSVGTDGYTF.

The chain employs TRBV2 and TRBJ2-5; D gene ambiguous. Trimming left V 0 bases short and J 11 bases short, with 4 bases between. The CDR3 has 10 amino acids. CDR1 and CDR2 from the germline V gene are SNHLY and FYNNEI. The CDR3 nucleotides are TGTGCCAGCAGTGAAGCGCTACAGTACTTC. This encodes CASSEALQYF.

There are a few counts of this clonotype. The CDR3 nucleotides are TGTGCCCTGGACCGGGTAGCGGGGGGGAGGGAGACCCAGTACTTC. Translated: CALDRVAGGRETQYF. The V and J genes are TRBV30 and TRBJ2-5; 11 positions agree with TRBD2. V shed 8 bases, J shed 5 bases, and the junction held 13 bases outside the gene matches. CDR1 GTSNPN and CDR2 SVGIG come from the germline V gene (reference sequence). The CDR3 has 15 amino acids.

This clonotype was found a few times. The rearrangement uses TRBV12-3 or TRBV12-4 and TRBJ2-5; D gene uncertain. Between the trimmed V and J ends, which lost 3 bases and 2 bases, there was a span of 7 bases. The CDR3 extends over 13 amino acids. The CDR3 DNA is TGTGCCAGCAGTTTGGCACCTCAAGAGACCCAGTACTTC. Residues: CASSLAPQETQYF.

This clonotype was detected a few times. CDR3 amino acids: CASSHGQGGAAFF. The CDR3 DNA reads as TGTGCCAGCAGCCACGGACAGGGCGGCGCGGCTTTCTTT. The chain carries TRBV6-1 and TRBJ1-1; 8 nucleotides align to TRBD1. V was clipped by 6 bases and J by 11 bases; unmatched bases: 11. In germline, CDR1 is MNHNS, CDR2 SASEGT. CDR3 length equals 13 residues.

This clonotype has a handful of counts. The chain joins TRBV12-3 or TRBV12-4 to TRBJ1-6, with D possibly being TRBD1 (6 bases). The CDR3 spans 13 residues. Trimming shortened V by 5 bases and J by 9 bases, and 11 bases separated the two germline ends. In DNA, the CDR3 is TGTGCCAGCAGTCAGGGACAAGGTTCACCCCTCCACTTT. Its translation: CASSQGQGSPLHF.